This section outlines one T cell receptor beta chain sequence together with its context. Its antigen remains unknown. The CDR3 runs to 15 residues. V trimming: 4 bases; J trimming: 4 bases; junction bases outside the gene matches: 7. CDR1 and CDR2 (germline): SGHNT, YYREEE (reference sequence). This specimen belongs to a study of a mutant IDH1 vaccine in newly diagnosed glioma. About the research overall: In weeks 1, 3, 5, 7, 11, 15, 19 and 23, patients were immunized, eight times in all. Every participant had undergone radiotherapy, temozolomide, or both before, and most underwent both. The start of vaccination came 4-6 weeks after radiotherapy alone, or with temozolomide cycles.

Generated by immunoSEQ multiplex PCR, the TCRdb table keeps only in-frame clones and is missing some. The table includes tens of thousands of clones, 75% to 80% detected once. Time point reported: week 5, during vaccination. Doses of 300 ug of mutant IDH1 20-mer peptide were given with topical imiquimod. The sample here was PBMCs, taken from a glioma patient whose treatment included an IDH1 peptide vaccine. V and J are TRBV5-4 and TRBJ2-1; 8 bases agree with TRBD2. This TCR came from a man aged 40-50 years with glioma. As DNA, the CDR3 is TGTGCCAGCAGCGGAACTAGCGGCCCATACAATGAGCAGTTCTTC. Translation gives CASSGTSGPYNEQFF. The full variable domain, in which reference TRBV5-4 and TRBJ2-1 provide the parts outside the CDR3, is ETGVTQSPTHLIKTRGQQVTLRCSSQSGHNTVSWYQQALGQGPQFIFQYYREEENGRGNFPPRFSGLQFPNYSSELNVNALELDDSALYLCASSGTSGPYNEQFFGPGTRLTVL.